A single sample gave rise to the 15 T cell receptor beta chains below, sequenced in a study of regulatory T cells in long-lasting Graves disease. Sample time point: persistent/refractory GD, antithyroid drugs over 5 years with positive TRAb. From PBMCs, RNA was extracted and then used to make the TCR library. To make TCR beta libraries, researchers used iRepertoire HTBI primers and Arm-PCR of CDR3 regions. TCRdb passed the multiplex PCR reads through MiXCR, listing each CDR3 protein once. The table records roughly 700,000 distinct CDR3 sequences, about 32% of them present only once. The sample here was peripheral blood mononuclear cells (PBMCs), taken when the disease was refractory, from a patient treated with antithyroid drugs. Receptor source: a female donor with Graves disease.

This chain joins TRBV19 and TRBJ1-3; a weak D match, TRBD1 (6 bases). CDR3 size: 15 residues. CDR1 is LNHDA, CDR2 SQIVND, per germline (reference sequence). Trimming removed 3 bases from V and 3 bases from J, with 12 bases in between. The CDR3 DNA reads as TGTGCCAGTAGTATTAACGGGGGCCGTGGAAACACCATATATTTT. It yields the protein CASSINGGRGNTIYF.

This clonotype was seen ten or more times. The V and J genes are TRBV20-1 and TRBJ2-5; 9 nucleotides agree with TRBD2. The trim removed 6 bases at V and 2 bases at J, leaving 7 bases unmatched. Germline CDR1 DFQATT, CDR2 SNEGSKA (reference sequence). CDR3 size: 14 residues. DNA of the CDR3: TGCAGTGCACTAGCGGGTACAAAGCAAGAGACCCAGTACTTC. Protein: CSALAGTKQETQYF.

The table lists this clonotype with a few counts. The chain employs TRBV15 and TRBJ2-7; no definite D call. The germline V gene encodes CDR1 LNHNV and CDR2 YYDKDF (reference sequence). Between the trimmed V and J ends, which lost 0 bases and 2 bases, there was a span of 8 bases. The CDR3 is 14 amino acids. The CDR3: CATSRDPTAYEQYF. In nucleotides, the CDR3 is TGTGCCACCAGCAGAGATCCGACTGCCTACGAGCAGTACTTC.

The chain combines TRBV11-2 with TRBJ2-4; a weak D match, TRBD2 (5 bases). Per the germline V gene, CDR1 is SGHAT and CDR2 is FQNNGV. CDR3 size: 16 residues. V was trimmed by 2 bases and J by 1 base, leaving 12 bases between them. This chain's CDR3 is CASSLTRDGAKNIQYF. The CDR3 DNA follows: TGTGCCAGCAGCTTAACTCGGGATGGGGCCAAAAACATTCAGTACTTC.

This clonotype was observed a few times. In DNA, the CDR3 is TGTGCCAGCAGTGAAGTTCAGAGTTCACCCCTCCACTTT. Its translation is CASSEVQSSPLHF. The chain joins TRBV6-2 or TRBV6-3 to TRBJ1-6; D is uncertain. The CDR3 spans 13 residues. Germline V lookup: CDR1 MNHEY, CDR2 SVGEGT. The V end was cut by 5 bases, the J end by 9 bases, with 11 bases between.

Points on this clonotype: A much larger clonotype is one base distant, so this may be a read error. This likely comes from a read error, as the CDR3 has no conserved phenylalanine or tryptophan at its end. The V call is TRBV15, the J call TRBJ2-3; D remains ambiguous. With the DNA end fitting TRBJ1-1 better, the J assignment may be wrong. CDR1 and CDR2 from the germline V gene are LNHNV and YYDKDF (reference sequence). This CDR3 region has 14 residues. The CDR3 is CATSRDPTSTEAFL. DNA of the CDR3: TGTGCCACCAGCAGAGATCCGACAAGCACTGAAGCTTTCCTT.

The CDR3 DNA is TGCAGCGTTATCACCACTGAAGCTTTCTTT. Protein: CSVITTEAFF. This chain links TRBV29-1 with TRBJ1-1, with D hard to call. Trimming shortened V by 5 bases and J by 4 bases, and 5 bases separated the two germline ends. The CDR3 runs to 10 residues. Germline lookup yields CDR1 SQVTM and CDR2 ANQGSEA.

In this sample, this clonotype turned up many times. The gene calls are TRBV2 and TRBJ1-5; TRBD1 aligns across 7 bases. This CDR3 is built from 14 residues. J was trimmed by 5 bases and V by 0 bases; bases with no gene match: 1. Germline V gene data show CDR1 as SNHLY and CDR2 as FYNNEI. The CDR3: CASSEATGYQPQHF. Here the CDR3 DNA reads TGTGCCAGCAGTGAAGCGACAGGGTATCAGCCCCAGCATTTT.

This clonotype was observed a few times. The chain uses TRBV12-3 or TRBV12-4 and TRBJ1-1, with 7 bases matching TRBD1. The CDR3 runs 16 residues. V was pared by 4 bases and J by 1 base, with 9 bases of the junction left unmatched. The CDR3 DNA follows: TGTGCCAGCAGTTCAGGGGGATCATTAGGGAACACTGAAGCTTTCTTT. This encodes CASSSGGSLGNTEAFF.

The V call is TRBV27, the J call TRBJ2-7; D may correspond to TRBD1 or TRBD2 (6 bases each). Germline lookup yields CDR1 MNHEY and CDR2 SMNVEV (reference sequence). V gave up 7 bases and J gave up 2 bases, with 12 bases separating them. The CDR3 is 13 residues long. The CDR3 bases are TGTGCCAGCATGGTAAGGGGGGCCTACGAGCAGTACTTC. Protein sequence: CASMVRGAYEQYF.

The chain carries TRBV5-1 and TRBJ1-5; D remains ambiguous. Trimming removed 4 bases at V and 6 bases at J, with 14 bases between. The CDR3 length is 14 residues. CDR1 SGHRS and CDR2 YFSETQ come from the germline V gene. The CDR3 spells CASSLQLGGQPQHF. The CDR3, as DNA: TGCGCCAGCAGCCTCCAACTCGGAGGTCAGCCCCAGCATTTT.

Only a few counts were recorded for this clonotype. The CDR3 nucleotides read TGTGCCAGTAGTAGGGACGGGGGGAGCACTGAAGCTTTCTTT. It codes for CASSRDGGSTEAFF. The chain uses TRBV19 and TRBJ1-1, with a possible D match to TRBD1 (5 bases). Germline lookup yields CDR1 LNHDA and CDR2 SQIVND (reference sequence). V lost 4 bases and J 4 bases, leaving 13 bases between the germline ends. The CDR3 spans 14 residues.

A word on this clonotype: This clone may be a read error of a much larger clone one base away. This chain uses TRBV5-6 with TRBJ2-5, with D perhaps matching TRBD1 (6 bases). The CDR3 covers 12 residues. V was pared by 3 bases and J by 3 bases, with 6 bases between. Looked up from germline, CDR1 is SGHDT and CDR2 is YYEEEE. This CDR3 is CASSSGEETQYF. The CDR3 DNA is TGTGCCAGCAGCTCAGGGGAAGAGACCCAGTACTTC.

This clonotype was seen a few times. The rearrangement joins TRBV15 to TRBJ1-2; 8 bases align to TRBD1. This CDR3 spans 15 amino acids. The germline V gene encodes CDR1 LNHNV and CDR2 YYDKDF (reference sequence). V dropped 0 bases and J dropped 7; count of bases not matched to a gene: 7. The CDR3 loop reads CATSRDKSGGFGYTF. The CDR3 DNA reads as TGTGCCACCAGCAGAGATAAGTCAGGGGGCTTTGGCTACACCTTC.

This chain connects TRBV28 to TRBJ1-2; D not certain. Germline loops: CDR1 MDHEN, CDR2 SYDVKM. With 6 bases removed from V and 3 bases from J, the gap between germline ends came to 14 bases. The CDR3 runs 14 residues. The DNA of the CDR3 is TGTGCCAGCAGGGATACCGGGCCCCACTATGGCTACACCTTC. Translating gives CASRDTGPHYGYTF.